This section outlines one T cell receptor beta chain sequence together with its context. No antigen is known for it. The data belong to a study of shared clonotypes between healthy human individuals. Study information: The donors, a couple of women and a few men, were aged 18 to 49. Findings of the study overall: The study's rarefaction showed incomplete sorted-subset sequencing despite large depth. The generation probabilities recorded for non-shared clonotypes fell below those of clonotypes shared by all four donors.

Sequencing used immunoSEQ multiplex PCR; TCRdb keeps in-frame clones, though not all of them. The table shows roughly 1,600,000 clones, with around 98.5% occurring only once. V lost 4 bases to trimming and J lost 0 bases, with 16 bases between them. Germline lookup yields CDR1 SGHRS and CDR2 YFSETQ. The CDR3 spans 16 residues. Donors, without exception, were Caucasian adults residing in Nashville, Tennessee. The chain links TRBV5-1 to TRBJ1-2, with D possibly matching TRBD1 (6 bases). The sequencing input was naive CD4+ T cells sorted from blood. As for subset: CD45RA+ positively selected. The sequence was obtained from a man younger than 40 in good health. CDR3 amino acids: CASSGGQLPTNYGYTF. The CDR3 DNA is TGCGCCAGCAGCGGGGGACAACTTCCCACTAACTATGGCTACACCTTC.